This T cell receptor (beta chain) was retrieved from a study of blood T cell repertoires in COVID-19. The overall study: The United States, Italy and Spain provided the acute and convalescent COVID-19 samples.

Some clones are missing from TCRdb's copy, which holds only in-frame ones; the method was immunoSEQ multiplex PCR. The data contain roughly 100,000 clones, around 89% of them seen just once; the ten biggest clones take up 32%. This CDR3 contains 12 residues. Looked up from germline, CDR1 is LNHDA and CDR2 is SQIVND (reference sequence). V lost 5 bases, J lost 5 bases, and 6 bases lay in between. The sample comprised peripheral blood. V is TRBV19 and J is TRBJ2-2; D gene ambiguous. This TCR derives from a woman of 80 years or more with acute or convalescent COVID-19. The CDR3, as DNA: TGTGCCAGTAGTGTACTTACCGGGGAGCTGTTTTTT. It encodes CASSVLTGELFF.